The 16 T cell receptor beta chains below come from one sample, sequenced in a study of blood T cell repertoires in COVID-19. Libraries were prepared by immunoSEQ multiplex PCR; TCRdb keeps only in-frame clonotypes and omits some of them. Here the sample spans approximately 300,000 clones, 70% to 90% being singletons. The material sequenced was PBMCs or T cells enriched from blood (not recorded which). The origin of the receptors is a woman aged 30 to 39 who had recovered from COVID-19.

The rearrangement uses TRBV2 and TRBJ2-4; D possibly corresponds to TRBD1 (7 bases). CDR1 and CDR2 from the germline V gene are SNHLY and FYNNEI. Deletions cut 3 bases from V and 0 bases from J, with 24 bases between. The CDR3 extends over 20 amino acids. DNA of the CDR3: TGTGCCAGCAGTGATGTCGGAACGGTGTCAGGGGGGATAGCCAAAAACATTCAGTACTTC. It translates to CASSDVGTVSGGIAKNIQYF.

This chain joins TRBV28 and TRBJ2-2; weak D call: TRBD2 (6 bases). V was trimmed by 8 bases and J by 1 base, leaving 20 bases between them. Germline V gene data show CDR1 as MDHEN and CDR2 as SYDVKM. This CDR3 region has 17 residues. CDR3 coding DNA: TGTGCCAGCGTGTGGGCGTTTAGCGGACTGAACACCGGGGAGCTGTTTTTT. Translated: CASVWAFSGLNTGELFF.

This CDR3 is CASSLGMSGRYSTDTQYF. The CDR3 DNA reads as TGTGCCAGCAGCTTGGGGATGAGCGGGAGGTATAGCACAGATACGCAGTATTTT. The J gene is TRBJ2-3, the V gene TRBV5-4, with TRBD2 matching 9 bases. This CDR3 has 18 amino acids. From germline, CDR1 is SGHNT and CDR2 YYREEE (reference sequence). The V segment lost 0 bases and the J segment 0 bases; nucleotides outside the gene matches: 8. The full variable domain, its missing parts supplied by reference TRBV5-4 and TRBJ2-3, is ETGVTQSPTHLIKTRGQQVTLRCSSQSGHNTVSWYQQALGQGPQFIFQYYREEENGRGNFPPRFSGLQFPNYSSELNVNALELDDSALYLCASSLGMSGRYSTDTQYFGPGTRLTVL.

CDR3 loop: CASKGAQEAFF. The CDR3 coding sequence is TGCGCCAGCAAGGGGGCGCAGGAAGCTTTCTTT. V is TRBV10-2 and J is TRBJ1-1; 7 nucleotides match TRBD1. Germline trimming cut 7 bases from V and 8 bases from J; bases unmatched to any gene: 4. This CDR3 has 11 residues. Germline V lookup: CDR1 WSHSY, CDR2 SAAADI.

The chain employs TRBV4-1 and TRBJ1-2; D remains unclear. The CDR3 has 15 amino acids. CDR1 and CDR2 from the germline V gene are MGHRA and YSYEKL. The V end was cut by 1 base, the J end by 3 bases, with 12 bases between. CDR3 sequence: CASSQGRTKDYGYTF. CDR3 sequence (DNA): TGCGCCAGCAGCCAAGGCCGGACTAAGGACTATGGCTACACCTTC.

The chain uses TRBV5-1 and TRBJ2-2; 11 bases are a match to TRBD2. With 4 bases clipped from V and 4 bases from J, the junction kept 9 bases outside the gene matches. The germline CDR1 and CDR2 sequences are SGHRS and YFSETQ. CDR3 length: 17 residues. Here the CDR3 reads CASSPRIAGGSTGELFF. The CDR3, as DNA: TGCGCCAGCAGCCCCCGGATAGCGGGAGGGTCCACCGGGGAGCTGTTTTTT. Full variable domain (rest looked up from reference TRBV5-1 and TRBJ2-2): KAGVTQTPRYLIKTRGQQVTLSCSPISGHRSVSWYQQTPGQGLQFLFEYFSETQRNKGNFPGRFSGRQFSNSRSEMNVSTLELGDSALYLCASSPRIAGGSTGELFFGEGSRLTVL.

This clone was counted only a few times. The chain joins TRBV9 to TRBJ1-5; tentatively, D is TRBD1 (5 bases). V was pared by 3 bases and J by 2 bases, with 9 bases between. This CDR3 region has 14 residues. Looked up from germline, CDR1 is SGDLS and CDR2 is YYNGEE. The CDR3 region has the DNA TGTGCCAGCAGCGAAGGGGATGGCAATCAGCCCCAGCATTTT. Translated: CASSEGDGNQPQHF.

The J gene is TRBJ1-6, the V gene TRBV21-1; TRBD1 was called by the table and not checked on the DNA. TRBV21-1 is reported as a pseudogene. This CDR3 spans 16 amino acids. CDR3 loop: CASSNRADRYNSPLHF. In nucleotides, the CDR3 is TGTGCCAGCAGCAACCGGGCAGACAGATATAATTCACCCCTCCACTTT.

The chain joins TRBV29-1 to TRBJ1-1; possibly TRBD1 for D (5 bases). Germline CDR1 is SQVTM and CDR2 is ANQGSEA. The CDR3 has 11 amino acids. Between the trimmed V and J ends, which lost 6 bases and 10 bases, there was a span of 15 bases. The CDR3 loop reads CSVKIVTVAFF. The CDR3, as DNA: TGCAGCGTGAAAATAGTGACAGTAGCTTTCTTT.

The chain uses TRBV19 and TRBJ2-2; 8 bases are a match to TRBD2. Germline values: CDR1 LNHDA, CDR2 SQIVND (reference sequence). V shed 8 bases, J shed 5 bases, and the junction held 4 bases outside the gene matches. CDR3 size: 13 residues. The CDR3 sequence is CASRGGLTGELFF. The CDR3, as DNA: TGTGCCAGTCGGGGGGGGCTTACCGGGGAGCTGTTTTTT.

The chain is built from TRBV5-6 and TRBJ2-7; tentatively, D is TRBD1 (5 bases). The CDR3 extends over 14 amino acids. Deletions cut 0 bases from V and 0 bases from J, with 7 bases between. Germline V lookup: CDR1 SGHDT, CDR2 YYEEEE. Here the CDR3 reads CASSLGQSSYEQYF. The CDR3 region has the DNA TGTGCCAGCAGCTTGGGACAGAGCTCCTACGAGCAGTACTTC.

The chain is built from TRBV10-3 and TRBJ2-1; D may be TRBD1 (6 bases). Trimming removed 2 bases at V and 7 bases at J, with 12 bases between. Looked up from germline, CDR1 is ENHRY and CDR2 is SYGVKD. This CDR3 spans 14 amino acids. CDR3 nucleotide sequence: TGTGCCATCAGTGAGCAGGACAGTGGGAATGAGCAGTTCTTC. Amino acid sequence: CAISEQDSGNEQFF.

V gene TRBV9 combines with J gene TRBJ2-1; 8 bases agree with TRBD2. The V gene end was trimmed by 4 bases and the J gene end by 5 bases; junction bases not matched to a gene: 11. This CDR3 has 16 amino acids. Per the germline V gene, CDR1 is SGDLS and CDR2 is YYNGEE. The CDR3 loop is CASSQSGTSRDNEQFF. DNA of the CDR3: TGTGCCAGCAGCCAATCCGGGACTAGTCGAGACAATGAGCAGTTCTTC.

The chain uses TRBV5-1 and TRBJ1-4, with no clear D. This CDR3 region has 17 residues. Trimming pared 4 bases from V and 6 bases from J, leaving 22 bases between. Germline loops: CDR1 SGHRS, CDR2 YFSETQ. The chain's CDR3 is CASSLLGGSLSDEKLFF. The CDR3 bases are TGCGCCAGCAGCCTCCTGGGAGGTAGCTTGAGTGATGAAAAACTGTTTTTT.

This clone was counted only a few times. This rearrangement joins TRBV12-3 or TRBV12-4 to TRBJ2-3; D unclear. This CDR3 contains 11 residues. Trimming took 4 bases from V and 8 from J, leaving 7 bases between them. CDR3 in DNA: TGTGCCAGCAGTTCCGCTAGTACGCAGTATTTT. It codes for CASSSASTQYF.

This chain joins TRBV30 and TRBJ1-4, with 7 bases fitting TRBD1. Germline CDR1 reads GTSNPN; CDR2 reads SVGIG (reference sequence). The CDR3 is made up of 13 amino acids. V dropped 8 bases and J dropped 5; count of bases not matched to a gene: 8. CDR3 residues: CARQGFANEKLFF. The CDR3 DNA is TGTGCCCGACAGGGTTTTGCAAATGAAAAACTGTTTTTT.